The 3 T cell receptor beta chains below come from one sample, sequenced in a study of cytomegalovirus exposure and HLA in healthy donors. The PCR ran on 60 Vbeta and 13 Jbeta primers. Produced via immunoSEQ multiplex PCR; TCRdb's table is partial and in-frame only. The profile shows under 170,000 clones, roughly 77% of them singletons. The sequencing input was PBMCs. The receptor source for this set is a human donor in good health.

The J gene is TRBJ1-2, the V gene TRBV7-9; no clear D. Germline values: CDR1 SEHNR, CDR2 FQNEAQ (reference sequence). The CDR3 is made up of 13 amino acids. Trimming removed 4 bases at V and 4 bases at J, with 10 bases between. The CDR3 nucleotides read TGTGCCAGCAGCTCGAGGGAAACCTATGGCTACACCTTC. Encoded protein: CASSSRETYGYTF.

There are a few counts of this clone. CDR3 in DNA: TGTGCCAGTAGTAGCCAGGGGCGGACTGAAGCTTTCTTT. This codes for CASSSQGRTEAFF. The chain is built from TRBV19 and TRBJ1-1; the D gene is possibly TRBD1 (6 bases). CDR1 is LNHDA and CDR2 is SQIVND in the germline V gene (reference sequence). Trimming left V 4 bases short and J 5 bases short, with 11 bases between. CDR3 length: 13 amino acids.

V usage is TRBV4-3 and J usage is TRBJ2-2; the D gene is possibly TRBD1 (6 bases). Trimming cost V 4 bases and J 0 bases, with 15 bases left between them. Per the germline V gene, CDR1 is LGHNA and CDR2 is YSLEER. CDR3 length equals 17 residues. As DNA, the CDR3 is TGCGCCAGCAGCCCTGCCCCCGGGACAACGAACACCGGGGAGCTGTTTTTT. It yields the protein CASSPAPGTTNTGELFF.